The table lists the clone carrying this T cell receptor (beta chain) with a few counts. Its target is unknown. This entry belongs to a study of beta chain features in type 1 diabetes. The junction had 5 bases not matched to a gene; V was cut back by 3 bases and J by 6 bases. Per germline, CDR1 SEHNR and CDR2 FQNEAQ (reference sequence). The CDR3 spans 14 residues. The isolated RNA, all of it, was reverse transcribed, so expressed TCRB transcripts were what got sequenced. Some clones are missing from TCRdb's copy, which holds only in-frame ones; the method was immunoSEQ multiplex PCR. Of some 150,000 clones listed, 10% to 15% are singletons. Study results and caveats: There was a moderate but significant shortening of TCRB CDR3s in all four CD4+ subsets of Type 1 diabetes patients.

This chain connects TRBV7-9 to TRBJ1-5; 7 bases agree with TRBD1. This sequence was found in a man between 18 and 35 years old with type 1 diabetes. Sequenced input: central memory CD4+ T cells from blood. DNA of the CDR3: TGTGCCAGCAGCTTCACAGGGGTGGGTCAGCCCCAGCATTTT. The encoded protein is CASSFTGVGQPQHF.